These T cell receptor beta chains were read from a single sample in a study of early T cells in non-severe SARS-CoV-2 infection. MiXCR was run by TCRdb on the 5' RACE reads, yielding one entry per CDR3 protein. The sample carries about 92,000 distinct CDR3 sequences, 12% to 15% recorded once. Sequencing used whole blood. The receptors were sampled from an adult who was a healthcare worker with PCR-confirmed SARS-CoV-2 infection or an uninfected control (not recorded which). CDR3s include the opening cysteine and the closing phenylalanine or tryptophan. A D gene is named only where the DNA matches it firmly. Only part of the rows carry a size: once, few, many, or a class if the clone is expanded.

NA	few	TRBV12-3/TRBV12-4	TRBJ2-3	TGTGCCAGCAGTTTAGTAGGGGGGCGGGATACGCAGTATTTT	CASSLVGGRDTQYF
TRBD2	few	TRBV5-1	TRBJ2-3	TGCGCCAGCAGCCTCCTAGCGGGGCCTGGGGCAGATACGCAGTATTTT	CASSLLAGPGADTQYF
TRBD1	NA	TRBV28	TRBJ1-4	TGTGCCAGCAGTCCTGACAGGGCTGTTGAAAAACTGTTTTTT	CASSPDRAVEKLFF
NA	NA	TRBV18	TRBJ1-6	TGTGCCAGCTCACCCACCCGGGGGATAAATAATTCACCCCTCCACTTT	CASSPTRGINNSPLHF
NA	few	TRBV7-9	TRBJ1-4	TGTGCCAGCAGCTTAGGGGGGGACCTTGGTGAAAAACTGTTTTTT	CASSLGGDLGEKLFF
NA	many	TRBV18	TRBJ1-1	TGTGCCAGCTCGCAGGGACTCGGGAACACTGAAGCTTTCTTT	CASSQGLGNTEAFF
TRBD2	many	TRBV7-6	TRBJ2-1	TGTGCCAGCAGCTTAGAGGGACTAGCGGGGACCTCCTACAATGAGCAGTTCTTC	CASSLEGLAGTSYNEQFF
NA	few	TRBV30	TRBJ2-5	TGTGCCTGGAGTGTTGACGGGGCTCAAGAGACCCAGTACTTC	CAWSVDGAQETQYF
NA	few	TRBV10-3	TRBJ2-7	TGTGCCATCAGTGAGGGACAGTACCGTTACGAGCAGTACTTC	CAISEGQYRYEQYF
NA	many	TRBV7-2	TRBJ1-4	TGTGCCAGCAGCTTAGATCTCGCAACTAATGAAAAACTGTTTTTT	CASSLDLATNEKLFF
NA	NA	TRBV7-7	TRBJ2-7	TGTGCTAGCAGCTTAAGTCCGGCGAACGAGCAGTACTTC	CASSLSPANEQYF
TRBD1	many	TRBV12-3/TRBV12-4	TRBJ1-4	TGTGCCAGCAGTTCGCAGTACTCGGACAGGATTAATGAAAAACTGTTTTTT	CASSSQYSDRINEKLFF
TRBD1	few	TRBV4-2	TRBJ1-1	TGTGCCAGCAGCCCCGGGGAGGGGGCATGGAACACTGAAGCTTTCTTT	CASSPGEGAWNTEAFF
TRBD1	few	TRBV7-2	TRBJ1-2	TGTGCCAGCAGCGCAGAGGGACAGCTGTATGGCTACACCTTC	CASSAEGQLYGYTF
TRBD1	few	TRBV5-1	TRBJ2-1	TGCGCCAGCAGCCACGGGACAGGGCGCTCTGAGCAGTTCTTC	CASSHGTGRSEQFF